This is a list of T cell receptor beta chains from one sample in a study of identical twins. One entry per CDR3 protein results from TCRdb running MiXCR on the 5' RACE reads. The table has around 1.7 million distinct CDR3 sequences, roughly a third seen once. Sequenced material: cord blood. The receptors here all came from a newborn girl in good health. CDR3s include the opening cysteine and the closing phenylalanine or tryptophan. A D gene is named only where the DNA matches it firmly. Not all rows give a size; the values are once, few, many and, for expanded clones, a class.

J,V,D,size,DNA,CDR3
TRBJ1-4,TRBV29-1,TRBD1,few,TGCAGCGTTGAAGATGGGGACAGGGTACGGGGGAATGAAAAACTGTTTTTT,CSVEDGDRVRGNEKLFF
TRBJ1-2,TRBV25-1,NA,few,TGTGCCAGCAGTGAATTGGGCAGCCGTGGGGGCTACACCTTC,CASSELGSRGGYTF
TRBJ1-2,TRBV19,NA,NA,TGTGCCAGTAGAGTCGGGAACTATGGCTACACCTTC,CASRVGNYGYTF
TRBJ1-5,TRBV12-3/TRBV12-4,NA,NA,TGTGCCAGCAGTCATAGGGACGGGGGATACAATCAGCCCCAGCATTTT,CASSHRDGGYNQPQHF
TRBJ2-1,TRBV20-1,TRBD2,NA,TGCAGTGCCCCCGGACTAGCGGGGGTCTACAATGAGCAGTTCTTC,CSAPGLAGVYNEQFF
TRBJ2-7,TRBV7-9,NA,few,TGTGCCAGCAGCTTCGGTCCCCAAAGCTCCTACGAGCAGTACTTC,CASSFGPQSSYEQYF
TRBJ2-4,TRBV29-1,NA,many,TGCAGCGTTGTCGATCTGGGGGCTGACATTCAGTACTTC,CSVVDLGADIQYF
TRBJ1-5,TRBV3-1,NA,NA,TGTGCCAGCAGCCAGGGTAGAAGCAATCAGCCCCAGCATTTT,CASSQGRSNQPQHF
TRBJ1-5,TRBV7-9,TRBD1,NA,TGTGCCAGCAGCTTAGCGCTTACAGGGGGCGGTCGGGGTATTGGTCAGCCCCAGCATTTT,CASSLALTGGGRGIGQPQHF
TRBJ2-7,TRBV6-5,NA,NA,TGTGCCAGCAGTTACTCCTCGTGGCGGGAAACCTACGAGCAGTACTTC,CASSYSSWRETYEQYF
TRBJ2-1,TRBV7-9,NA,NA,TGTGCCAGCAGCGCTAGCCTTCTAGCAACCTACAATGAGCAGTTCTTC,CASSASLLATYNEQFF
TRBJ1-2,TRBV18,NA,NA,TGTGCCAGCTCACCAGGAAAAGGGAATGGCTACACCTTC,CASSPGKGNGYTF
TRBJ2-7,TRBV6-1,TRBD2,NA,TGTGCCAGCAGTGAAAGTTTGGGACTACCGTCCTACGAGCAGTACTTC,CASSESLGLPSYEQYF
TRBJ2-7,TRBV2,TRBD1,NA,TGTGCCAGCAGTGAAGGAACAGGGGGCGGCTACGAGCAGTACTTC,CASSEGTGGGYEQYF
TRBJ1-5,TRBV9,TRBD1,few,TGTGCCAGCAGCGTAGACGGACAGGGTCATCAGCCCCAGCATTTT,CASSVDGQGHQPQHF
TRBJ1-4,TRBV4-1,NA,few,TGCGCCAGCAGCCAAGTAACACTTACCGCTGCAACTAATGAAAAACTGTTTTTT,CASSQVTLTAATNEKLFF
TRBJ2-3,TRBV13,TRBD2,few,TGTGCCAGCAGCTCGACTAGCGGGGCCACAGATACGCAGTATTTT,CASSSTSGATDTQYF
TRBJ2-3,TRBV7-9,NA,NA,TGTGCCAGCAGCATAGGACACACAGATACGCAGTATTTT,CASSIGHTDTQYF
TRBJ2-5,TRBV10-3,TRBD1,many,TGTGCCATCAGTCGGACAGGGTGGGAAGAGACCCAGTACTTC,CAISRTGWEETQYF
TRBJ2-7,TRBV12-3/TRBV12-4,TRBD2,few,TGTGCCAGCACCTGGGGTCTAGCGGGTTACGAGCAGTACTTC,CASTWGLAGYEQYF
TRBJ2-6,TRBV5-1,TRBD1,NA,TGCGCCAGCAGTCCCGGGACAGCCTTCTCTGGGGCCAACGTCCTGACTTTC,CASSPGTAFSGANVLTF
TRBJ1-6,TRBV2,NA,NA,TGTGCCAGCAGTGCAGGGTTTTCCTATAATTCACCCCTCCACTTT,CASSAGFSYNSPLHF
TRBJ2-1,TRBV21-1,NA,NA,TGTGCCAGCAGCGCGGGACTAGGTCCTCTAATGCAGTTCTTC,CASSAGLGPLMQFF
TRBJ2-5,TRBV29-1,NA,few,TGCAGCGTTGCTGGAGGGCAGGGCCAAGAGACCCAGTACTTC,CSVAGGQGQETQYF
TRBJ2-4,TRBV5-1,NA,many,TGCGCCAGCAGCTCCATTAACGAGGGTGGAAACATTCAGTACTTC,CASSSINEGGNIQYF
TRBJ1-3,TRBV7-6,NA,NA,TGTGCCAGCAGCTTTCCACAGGGCTCGACTGGAAACACCATATATTTT,CASSFPQGSTGNTIYF